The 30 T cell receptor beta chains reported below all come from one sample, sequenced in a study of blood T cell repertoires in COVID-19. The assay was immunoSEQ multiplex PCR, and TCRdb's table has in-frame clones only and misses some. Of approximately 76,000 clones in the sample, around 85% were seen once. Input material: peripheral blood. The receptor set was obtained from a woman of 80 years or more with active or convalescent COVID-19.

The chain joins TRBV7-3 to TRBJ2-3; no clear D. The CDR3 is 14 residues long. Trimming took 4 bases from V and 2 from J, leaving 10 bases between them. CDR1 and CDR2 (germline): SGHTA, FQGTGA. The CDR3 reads CASSSSGLTDTQYF. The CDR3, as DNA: TGTGCCAGCAGCTCCTCGGGTCTCACAGATACGCAGTATTTT.

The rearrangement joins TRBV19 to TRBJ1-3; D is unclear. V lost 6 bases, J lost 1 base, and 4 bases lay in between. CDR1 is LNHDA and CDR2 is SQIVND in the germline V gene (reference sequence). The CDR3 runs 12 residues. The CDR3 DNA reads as TGTGCCAGTAGCCCATCTGGAAACACCATATATTTT. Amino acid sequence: CASSPSGNTIYF.

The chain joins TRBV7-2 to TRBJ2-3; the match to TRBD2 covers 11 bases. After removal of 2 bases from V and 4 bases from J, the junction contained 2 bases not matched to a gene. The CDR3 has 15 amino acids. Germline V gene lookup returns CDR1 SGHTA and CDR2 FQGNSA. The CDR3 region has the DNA TGTGCCAGCAGCTTACCGACTAGCGGGGCAGATACGCAGTATTTT. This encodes CASSLPTSGADTQYF.

The CDR3 bases are TGTGCCAGCAGCGTAGGAGACGGGGACATTGGGTCCGGAACGGGGACTGAAGCTTTCTTT. Protein product: CASSVGDGDIGSGTGTEAFF. This rearrangement joins TRBV9 to TRBJ1-1, with D maybe TRBD1 (6 bases). V lost 0 bases and J lost 5, with 29 bases in between. Germline V gene sequence: CDR1 SGDLS, CDR2 YYNGEE. The CDR3 contains 20 residues.

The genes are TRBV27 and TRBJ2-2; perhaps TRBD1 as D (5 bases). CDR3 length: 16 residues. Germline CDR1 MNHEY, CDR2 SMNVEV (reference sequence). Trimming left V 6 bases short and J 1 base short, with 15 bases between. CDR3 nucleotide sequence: TGTGCCAGCAGCTCCGCGCTGACAGAGAACACCGGGGAGCTGTTTTTT. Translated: CASSSALTENTGELFF.

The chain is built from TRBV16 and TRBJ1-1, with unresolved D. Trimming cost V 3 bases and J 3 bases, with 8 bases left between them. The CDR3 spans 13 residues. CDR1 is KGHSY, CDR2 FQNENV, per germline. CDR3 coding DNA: TGTGCCAGCAGCCATTTTCAGGACACTGAAGCTTTCTTT. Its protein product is CASSHFQDTEAFF. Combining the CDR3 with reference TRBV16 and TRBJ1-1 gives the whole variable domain GEEVAQTPKHLVRGEGQKAKLYCAPIKGHSYVFWYQQVLKNEFKFLISFQNENVFDETGMPKERFSAKCLPNSPCSLEIQATKLEDSAVYFCASSHFQDTEAFFGQGTRLTVV.

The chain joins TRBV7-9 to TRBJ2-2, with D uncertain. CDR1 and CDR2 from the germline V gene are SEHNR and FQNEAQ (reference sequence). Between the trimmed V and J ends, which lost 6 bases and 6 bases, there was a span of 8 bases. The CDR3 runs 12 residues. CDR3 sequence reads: CASSSLSGELFF. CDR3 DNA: TGTGCCAGCAGTTCCCTCTCCGGGGAGCTGTTTTTT.

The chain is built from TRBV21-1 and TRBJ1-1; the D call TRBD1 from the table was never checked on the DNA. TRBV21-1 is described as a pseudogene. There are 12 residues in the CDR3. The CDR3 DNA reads TGTGCCAGCAGCGCCTACAGGGGGAGGGCTTTCTTT. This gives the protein CASSAYRGRAFF.

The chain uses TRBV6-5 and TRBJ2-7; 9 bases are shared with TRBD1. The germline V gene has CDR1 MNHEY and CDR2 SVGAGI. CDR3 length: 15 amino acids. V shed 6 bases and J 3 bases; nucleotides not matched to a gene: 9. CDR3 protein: CASRQGQGGFYEQYF. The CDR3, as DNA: TGTGCCAGCAGGCAGGGACAGGGTGGATTCTACGAGCAGTACTTC.

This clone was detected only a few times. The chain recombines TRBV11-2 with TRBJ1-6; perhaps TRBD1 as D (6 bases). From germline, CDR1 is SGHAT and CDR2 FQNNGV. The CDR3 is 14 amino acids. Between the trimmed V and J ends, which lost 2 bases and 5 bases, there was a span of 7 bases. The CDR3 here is CASSLTGNNSPLHF. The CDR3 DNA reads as TGTGCCAGCAGCTTAACAGGGAATAATTCACCCCTCCACTTT.

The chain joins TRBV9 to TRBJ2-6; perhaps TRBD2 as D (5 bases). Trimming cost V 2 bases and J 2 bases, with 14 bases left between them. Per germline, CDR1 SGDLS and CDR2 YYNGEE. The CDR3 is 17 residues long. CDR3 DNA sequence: TGTGCCAGCAGCGTTAGTAGCGATTCGACTGGGGCCAACGTCCTGACTTTC. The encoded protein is CASSVSSDSTGANVLTF.

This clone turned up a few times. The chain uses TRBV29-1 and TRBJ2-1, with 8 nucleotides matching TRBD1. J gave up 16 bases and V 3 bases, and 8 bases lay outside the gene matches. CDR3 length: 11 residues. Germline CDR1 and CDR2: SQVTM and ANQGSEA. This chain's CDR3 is CSVDLGQALFF. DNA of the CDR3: TGCAGCGTTGACCTGGGACAGGCTCTCTTCTTC.

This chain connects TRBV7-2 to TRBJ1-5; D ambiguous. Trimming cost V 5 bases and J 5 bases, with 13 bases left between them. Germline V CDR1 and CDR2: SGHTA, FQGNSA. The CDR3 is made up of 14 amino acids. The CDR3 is CASSPPEVYQPQHF. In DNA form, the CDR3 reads TGTGCCAGCAGCCCCCCTGAGGTTTATCAGCCCCAGCATTTT. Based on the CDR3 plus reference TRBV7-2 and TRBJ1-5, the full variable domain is GAGVSQSPSNKVTEKGKDVELRCDPISGHTALYWYRQSLGQGLEFLIYFQGNSAPDKSGLPSDRFSAERTGGSVSTLTIQRTQQEDSAVYLCASSPPEVYQPQHFGDGTRLSIL.

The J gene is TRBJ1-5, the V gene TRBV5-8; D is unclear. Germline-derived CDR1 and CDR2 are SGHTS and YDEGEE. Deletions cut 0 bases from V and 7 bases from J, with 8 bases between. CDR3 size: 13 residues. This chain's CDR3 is CASSLDEGQPQHF. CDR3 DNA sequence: TGTGCCAGCAGCTTGGATGAGGGCCAGCCCCAGCATTTT.

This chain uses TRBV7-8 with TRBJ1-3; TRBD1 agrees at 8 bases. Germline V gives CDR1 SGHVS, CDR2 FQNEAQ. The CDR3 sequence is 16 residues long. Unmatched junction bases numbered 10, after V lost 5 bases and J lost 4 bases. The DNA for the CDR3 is TGTGCCAGCAGCCCTCCCACAGGGGGTAGGGGAAACACCATATATTTT. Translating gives CASSPPTGGRGNTIYF.

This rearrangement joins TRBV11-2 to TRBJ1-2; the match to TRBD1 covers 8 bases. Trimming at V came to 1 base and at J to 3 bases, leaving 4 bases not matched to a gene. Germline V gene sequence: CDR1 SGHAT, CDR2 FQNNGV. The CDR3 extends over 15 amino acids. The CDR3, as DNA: TGTGCCAGCAGCTTAGGGACAGGGCTCGACTATGGCTACACCTTC. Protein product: CASSLGTGLDYGYTF.

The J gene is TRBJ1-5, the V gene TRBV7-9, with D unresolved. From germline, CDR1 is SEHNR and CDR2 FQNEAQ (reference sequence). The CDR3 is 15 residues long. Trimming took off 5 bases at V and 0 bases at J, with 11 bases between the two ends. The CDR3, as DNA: TGTGCCAGCAGCCCATCTTCGGGTAGCAATCAGCCCCAGCATTTT. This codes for CASSPSSGSNQPQHF.

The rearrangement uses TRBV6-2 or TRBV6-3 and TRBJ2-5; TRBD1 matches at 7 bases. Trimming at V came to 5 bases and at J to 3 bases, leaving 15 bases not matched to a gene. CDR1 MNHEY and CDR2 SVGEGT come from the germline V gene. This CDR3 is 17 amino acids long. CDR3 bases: TGTGCCAGCAGTAAGGGGCTGAGGGGGCTTCGGGAAGAGACCCAGTACTTC. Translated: CASSKGLRGLREETQYF.

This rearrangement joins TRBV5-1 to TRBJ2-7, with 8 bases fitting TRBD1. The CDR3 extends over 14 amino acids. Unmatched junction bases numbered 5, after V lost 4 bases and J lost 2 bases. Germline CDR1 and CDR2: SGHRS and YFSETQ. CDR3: CASSPRDRPYEQYF. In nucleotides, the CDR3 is TGCGCCAGCAGCCCCCGGGACAGGCCCTACGAGCAGTACTTC.

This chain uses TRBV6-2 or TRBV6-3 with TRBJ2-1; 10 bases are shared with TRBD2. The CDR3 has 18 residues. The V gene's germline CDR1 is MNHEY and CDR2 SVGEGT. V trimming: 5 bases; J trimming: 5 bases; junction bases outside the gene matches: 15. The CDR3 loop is CASSPHPFLAGENNEQFF. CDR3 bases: TGTGCCAGCAGTCCACACCCGTTTCTAGCGGGGGAAAACAATGAGCAGTTCTTC.

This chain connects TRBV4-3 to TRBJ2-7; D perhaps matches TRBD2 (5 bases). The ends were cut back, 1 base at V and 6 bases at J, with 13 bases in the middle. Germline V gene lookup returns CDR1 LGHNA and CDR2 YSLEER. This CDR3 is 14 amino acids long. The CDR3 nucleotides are TGCGCCAGCAGCCAAGTTCTGGAGGCCGGCGAGCAGTACTTC. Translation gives CASSQVLEAGEQYF.

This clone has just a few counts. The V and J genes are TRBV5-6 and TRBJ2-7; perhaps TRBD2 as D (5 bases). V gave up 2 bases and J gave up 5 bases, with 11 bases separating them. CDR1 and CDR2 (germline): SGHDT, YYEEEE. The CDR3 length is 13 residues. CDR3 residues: CASSFGVGNEQYF. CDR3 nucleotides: TGTGCCAGCAGCTTCGGGGTGGGGAACGAGCAGTACTTC.

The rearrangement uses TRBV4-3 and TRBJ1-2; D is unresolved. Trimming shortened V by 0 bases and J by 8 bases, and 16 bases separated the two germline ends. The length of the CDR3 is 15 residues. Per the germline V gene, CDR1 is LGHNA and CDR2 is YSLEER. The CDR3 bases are TGCGCCAGCAGCCAAGAGATAGAAGTCCGCTGGGGCTACACCTTC. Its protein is CASSQEIEVRWGYTF.

The CDR3 DNA follows: TGTGCCAGCAAGGACCGGGAAACCCCCTATGGCTACACCTTC. Residues: CASKDRETPYGYTF. This chain links TRBV19 with TRBJ1-2; no firm D call. This CDR3 comprises 14 residues. Germline V gene data show CDR1 as LNHDA and CDR2 as SQIVND (reference sequence). V was trimmed by 9 bases and J by 4 bases, leaving 18 bases between them. Drawing the rest from reference TRBV19 and TRBJ1-2, the complete variable domain is DGGITQSPKYLFRKEGQNVTLSCEQNLNHDAMYWYRQDPGQGLRLIYYSQIVNDFQKGDIAEGYSVSREKKESFPLTVTSAQKNPTAFYLCASKDRETPYGYTFGSGTRLTVV.

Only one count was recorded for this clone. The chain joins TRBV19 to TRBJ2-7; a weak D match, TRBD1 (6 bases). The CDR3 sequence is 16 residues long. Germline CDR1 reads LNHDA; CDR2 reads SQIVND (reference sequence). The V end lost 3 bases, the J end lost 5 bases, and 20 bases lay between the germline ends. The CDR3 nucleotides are TGTGCCAGTAGTATGATACTGGGAACAGGGTACGACGAGCAGTACTTC. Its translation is CASSMILGTGYDEQYF.

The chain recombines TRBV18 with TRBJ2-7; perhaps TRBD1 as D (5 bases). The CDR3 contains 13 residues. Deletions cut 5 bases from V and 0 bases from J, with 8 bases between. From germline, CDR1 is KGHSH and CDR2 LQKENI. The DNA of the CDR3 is TGTGCCAGCTCATTAGGGGCCTCCTACGAGCAGTACTTC. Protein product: CASSLGASYEQYF.

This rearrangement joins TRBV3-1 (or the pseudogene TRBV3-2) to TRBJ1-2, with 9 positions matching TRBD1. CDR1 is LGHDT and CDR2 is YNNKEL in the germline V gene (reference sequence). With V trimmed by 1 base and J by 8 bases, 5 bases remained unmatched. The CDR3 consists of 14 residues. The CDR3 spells CASSQVDRGSGYTF. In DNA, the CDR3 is TGTGCCAGCAGCCAAGTTGACAGGGGGAGCGGCTACACCTTC.

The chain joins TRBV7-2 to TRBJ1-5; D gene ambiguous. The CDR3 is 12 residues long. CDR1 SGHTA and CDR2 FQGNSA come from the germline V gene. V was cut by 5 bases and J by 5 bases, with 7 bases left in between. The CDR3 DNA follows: TGTGCCAGCAGCCCTACGTATCAGCCCCAGCATTTT. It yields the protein CASSPTYQPQHF. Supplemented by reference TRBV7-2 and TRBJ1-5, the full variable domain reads GAGVSQSPSNKVTEKGKDVELRCDPISGHTALYWYRQSLGQGLEFLIYFQGNSAPDKSGLPSDRFSAERTGGSVSTLTIQRTQQEDSAVYLCASSPTYQPQHFGDGTRLSIL.

The CDR3 sequence: CASSPRGGFEQFF. The DNA of the CDR3 is TGTGCCAGCAGCCCCCGTGGAGGGTTTGAGCAGTTCTTC. The chain has TRBV9 and TRBJ2-1; D perhaps matches TRBD2 (6 bases). This CDR3 has 13 amino acids. Looked up from germline, CDR1 is SGDLS and CDR2 is YYNGEE. With 4 bases removed from V and 9 bases from J, the gap between germline ends came to 14 bases.

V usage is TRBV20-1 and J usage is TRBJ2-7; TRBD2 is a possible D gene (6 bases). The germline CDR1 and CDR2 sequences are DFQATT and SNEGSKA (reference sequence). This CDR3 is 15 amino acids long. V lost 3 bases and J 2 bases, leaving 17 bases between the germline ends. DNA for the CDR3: TGCAGTGCTAGTCAGTTCTCGGGGGAGACCTACGAGCAGTACTTC. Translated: CSASQFSGETYEQYF.